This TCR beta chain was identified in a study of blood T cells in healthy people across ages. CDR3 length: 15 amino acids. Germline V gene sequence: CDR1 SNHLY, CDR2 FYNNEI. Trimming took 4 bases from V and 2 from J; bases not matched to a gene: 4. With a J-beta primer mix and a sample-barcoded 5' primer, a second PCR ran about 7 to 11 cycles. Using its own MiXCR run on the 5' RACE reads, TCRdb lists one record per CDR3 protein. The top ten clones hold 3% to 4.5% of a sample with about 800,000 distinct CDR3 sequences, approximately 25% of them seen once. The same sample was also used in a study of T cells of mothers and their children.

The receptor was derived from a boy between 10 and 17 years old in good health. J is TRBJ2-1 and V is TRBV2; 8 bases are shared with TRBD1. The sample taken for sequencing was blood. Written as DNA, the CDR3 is TGTGCCAGCAGTGGAGAGGACAGGGCCTACAATGAGCAGTTCTTC. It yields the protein CASSGEDRAYNEQFF. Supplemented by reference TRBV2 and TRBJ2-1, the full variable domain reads EPEVTQTPSHQVTQMGQEVILRCVPISNHLYFYWYRQILGQKVEFLVSFYNNEISEKSEIFDDQFSVERPDGSNFTLKIRSTKLEDSAMYFCASSGEDRAYNEQFFGPGTRLTVL.